This T cell receptor beta chain was identified during a study of T cells in Graves' hyperthyroidism and ophthalmopathy. Whole-study context: At the time of initial diagnosis and before any treatment, peripheral blood was collected.

For ophthalmopathy patients, the Clinical Activity Score was at least 3 and the NOSPECS grade at least 4; duration was under 3 months. Patients having uncontrolled infection, another autoimmune disease, pregnancy or lactation were not included. On the basis of clinical symptoms, serum thyroxine and TRAb, thyroid ultrasound and orbital computed tomography, diagnoses were made. Germline V gene sequence: CDR1 DFQATT, CDR2 SNEGSKA (reference sequence). The CDR3 runs 14 residues. V trimming: 7 bases; J trimming: 6 bases; junction bases outside the gene matches: 12. Regions amplified from RNA transcripts were the TCR beta CDR3 regions. A set of HTBI primers served as the primers for a first-round RT-PCR of the TCR CDR3. TCRdb re-called the multiplex PCR reads with MiXCR, one entry per CDR3 protein. The sample contains some 580,000 distinct CDR3 sequences, roughly 15% of which appear only once. At least ten counts were recorded for this clonotype.

Sequencing was carried out using blood. This rearrangement joins TRBV20-1 to TRBJ2-3; TRBD2 matches 8 bases. This TCR derives from a woman between 35 and 50 years old with Graves' ophthalmopathy. CDR3 region: CSVEASGFLDTQYF. As DNA, the CDR3 is TGCAGTGTCGAGGCTAGCGGGTTCCTTGATACGCAGTATTTT.